This TCR beta chain was recovered during a study of human thymus T cells. Study-wide results and caveats: Thymic and blood repertoires appeared to display a bias in their usage of V and J genes. A high degree of thymic repertoire overlap among unrelated individuals was reported in related research.

Trimming cost V 4 bases and J 0 bases; bases outside gene matches: 12. CDR1 KGHSH and CDR2 LQKENI come from the germline V gene. The CDR3 spans 18 residues. Sequenced by immunoSEQ multiplex PCR; TCRdb stores in-frame clones only, minus some. The repertoire holds under 95,000 clones, with over 85% as singletons. Turning to this clone: Antigen: not known.

Corrective cardiac surgery supplied the resected thymus tissue. Healthy Finnish infants undergoing corrective surgery for congenital heart defects were used as donors. This TCR came from a girl under three years old with a congenital heart defect but otherwise immunologically healthy. The sequencing input was thymus tissue. The chain is built from TRBV18 and TRBJ1-2, with 9 nucleotides matching TRBD1. CDR3 amino acids: CASSLGGTGKRANYGYTF. For the CDR3, the DNA is TGTGCCAGCTCACTAGGAGGGACAGGGAAAAGGGCTAACTATGGCTACACCTTC. The full variable domain, with the rest looked up from reference TRBV18 and TRBJ1-2, is NAGVMQNPRHLVRRRGQEARLRCSPMKGHSHVYWYRQLPEEGLKFMVYLQKENIIDESGMPKERFSAEFPKEGPSILRIQQVVRGDSAAYFCASSLGGTGKRANYGYTFGSGTRLTVV.